One T cell receptor (beta chain) is described in this entry. The antigen it recognizes is unknown. One base away there is no much larger clone; base qualities are not given. The cohort consisted of some 670 healthy bone marrow donors. At the time of sampling, every cohort member was nominally healthy, though immune exposures that went unrecorded were likely present. The donor was CMV seronegative and was included in the group of a few hundred seronegative cohort members. Each donor provided a peripheral blood sample, and peripheral blood mononuclear cells were used for TCR beta sequencing. Genomic DNA was extracted from the blood cell samples with the Qiagen DNeasy Blood Extraction Kit. The data belong to a study of cytomegalovirus exposure and HLA in healthy donors (dated by TCRdb to about 2017). Regarding the complete study: An earlier analysis of about 530 of the donors reported around 280 Gb of sequence data and around 120 million unique TCR beta sequences obtained from approximately 180 million T cells. An early release covering around 630 HLA-typed donors comprised 250 to 350 gigabases of sequencing data and around 86 million unique TCR sequences. Of the approximately 400 genotyped donors, about 80% fell in the genetic ancestry cluster associated with self-reported Caucasian donors. The aim of the study was to test whether cataloging public T cell receptors could identify signatures of past pathogen exposure. The study profiled the T cell repertoires of 500 to 800 subjects by immunosequencing and related them to cytomegalovirus serostatus. A separate validation cohort of some 130 different subjects was used in addition to the roughly 700-subject first cohort. High-throughput TCR immunosequencing, statistical association of individual TCRs with disease status, and machine learning were combined to predict cytomegalovirus infection status. In a later analysis, previously published TCR beta repertoires from 550 to 700 donors were re-analyzed and high-resolution HLA genotyping was added so that TCR occurrence patterns could be studied. Rather than drawing on any new phenotypic data, the later analysis identified candidate immune exposures from TCR beta sequences and the way those sequences occurred across donors. An earlier analysis of roughly 580 of the donors used high-throughput TCR beta sequencing to judge whether each TCR beta V gene segment behaved as functional or pseudogenic. Alongside the repertoire data, information on donor age, sex, ethnicity and CMV serostatus was compiled. A later genetic analysis took genome-wide SNP genotypes for about three fifths of the 666 donors and used that subset as a discovery cohort. Every discovery cohort repertoire had been produced on one sequencing platform. Class I and class II HLA loci were covered by the typing at four-digit resolution. The number of donors typed differed by locus, with 629-630 for A, B, C, DRB1 and DQB1, roughly 520 for DQA1, under 610 for DPA1, and some 470 for DPB1. Four to six DR-DQ haplotypes were handled as single units for association and clustering, since linkage in the cohort was strong. Among under 450 genotyped donors of the cohort, an average of around 240,000 unique TCR beta nucleotide sequences were sequenced per donor, around 20% of them non-productive. The research as a whole found: Assigning TCR associations to individual alleles was difficult when HLA alleles, especially DR and DQ, strongly co-occurred. In a later analysis, TCR association rates were found to vary across HLA loci, with the most associated TCRs seen for DRB1 alleles and the fewest for HLA-C alleles. According to the authors, the approach could potentially be generalized to other disease states and immunological phenotypes. A later analysis associated 16,951 TCR beta sequences with specific HLA alleles at a false discovery rate of 0.05. Most TCR sequences were observed very rarely across donors, whereas some public TCRs were present in many individuals. According to a later genetic analysis, donors in an Asian-associated ancestry cluster had fewer N-insertions in productive TCRs than the approximately 610-donor mean. Because HLA typing was unavailable for some donors at each locus, only the typed subset was used in association tests. The sequencing pipeline was judged likely to have produced a cluster of highly shared sequence variants as a technical artifact. In a later analysis, most CMV-associated TCR beta chains were found to appear HLA-restricted, with HLA associations seemingly driven largely by CMV exposure. In a later analysis, several top co-occurrence clusters were reported to appear linked to parvovirus B19, influenza, CMV and Epstein-Barr virus. A later analysis found that HLA-associated TCR beta chains were more clonally expanded and had lower generation probabilities than equally common non-associated chains. Sequencing depth was assumed to be roughly uniform across donors in the presence/absence analyses, though that assumption may not hold. The study gave a list of some 150 TCR beta chains associated with cytomegalovirus. Linkage disequilibrium might explain the correlated functional status among segregating V segments, but an unknown experimental factor could not be ruled out. For the cohort, immune exposure information was limited to CMV serostatus. Because counts were too low, some 16 rarely observed V segments, including chromosome 9 orphons, were excluded from the earlier analysis of fewer than 650 of the donors. V-gene and J-gene trimming of TCR beta chains was associated with a missense DCLRE1C variant in a later genetic analysis, and the association was replicated in an independent cohort. The classifier was reported to diagnose cytomegalovirus status with high specificity and sensitivity in both the original cohort and the validation cohort. Three of the identified cytomegalovirus-associated TCR beta chains were confirmed in vitro to be specific for cytomegalovirus antigens. A further reported finding was that TCR beta sequences accurately predicted the HLA-A and HLA-B alleles for most subjects in the first cohort. The cohort was sequenced for TCR beta chains only, and without alpha or paired-chain data the features that could be detected were limited. The 87-base-pair reads could not distinguish some IMGT-functional V segments, including TRBV6-2 and TRBV6-3, so those segments were excluded. An earlier analysis of approximately 570 of the donors showed that most TCR beta V segments appeared in productive rearrangements either about 87% or about 30% of the time, which broadly matched IMGT annotations.

For this chain, trimming is 4 bases at the V end and 7 bases at the J end, and the number of junction bases without a gene match is 8. From its cysteine to its phenylalanine, the CDR3 spans 15 amino acids. Only the CDR3 DNA stays, 45 bases, in frame from base 1. CDR1 and CDR2 (MNHNY, SVGAGI) derive from the germline V gene (reference sequence). The method was the immunoSEQ multiplex PCR assay. For the multiplex PCR, a mixture combining 60 forward primers for TCR Vbeta segments and 13 reverse primers for TCR Jbeta segments was used. The CDR3 region of rearranged TCR beta genes was amplified from genomic DNA with a multiplex PCR assay. The Illumina HiSeq System was used to sequence the amplified TCR beta libraries as 87-base-pair reads. The source study handled its data this way. A later analysis tallied approximately 87 million unique TCR beta chains across the 666 repertoires, and approximately 12 million of those chains were shared by two or more donors. Raw reads were error-corrected and collapsed into unique sequences with a nearest-neighbor algorithm that merged closely related sequences to remove PCR and sequencing errors. Alignment of CDR3 sequences to IMGT reference sequences was used to assign V, D and J gene segments. For a sequence to be retained, at least a six-nucleotide match to both a V gene segment and a J gene segment was required. A rearrangement was called productive if the CDR3 had no stop codons and remained in frame with V and J, and every other rearrangement was called non-productive. CDR3 was defined by IMGT convention, running from the second conserved V-encoded cysteine to the conserved J-encoded phenylalanine. In an earlier analysis of more than 550 of the donors, sequences lacking an unambiguous match to a single V gene segment were excluded. In an earlier analysis of almost 600 of the donors, a V segment was called functional when productive rearrangements were above 56.7%, and segregating when the standard deviation between donors exceeded 5%. A statistical classification framework was developed to diagnose cytomegalovirus status using the catalog of TCR beta chain sequences. In a later analysis, V and J genes were assigned by comparing TCR nucleotide sequences against IMGT/GENE-DB human TR gene sequences. The TCRdist pipeline was used in a later analysis to assign CDR3 sequences and most-parsimonious VDJ recombination scenarios. In a later analysis, each TCR beta chain was defined by its CDR3 amino acid sequence together with its V-gene family, and reads lacking a unique V-gene family were excluded. To address suspected cross-contamination and a sequencing artifact, a later analysis removed approximately 600 highly shared, low-generation-probability nucleotide sequences. In a later analysis, a clonal expansion index was calculated for each public chain from normalized within-repertoire ranks of inferred template counts. A later analysis computed generation probabilities with a VDJ recombination model fitted to out-of-frame rearrangements, and checked the results against IGoR. In a later analysis, TCR-TCR, TCR-HLA and TCR-CMV co-occurrence was scored with hypergeometric tests, and a repertoire-size bias correction was applied to TCR pairs. A later analysis estimated false discovery rates by permuting HLA or CMV assignments 20 times. In a later analysis, co-occurring TCRs were grouped using DBSCAN, and TCRdist sequence similarity was added for clustering within HLA-allele-positive subsets. Repertoires with fewer than 30,000 or more than 120,000 public chains, plus five repertoires with anomalous nucleotide sharing, were excluded from co-occurrence clustering. TCRdb's version of the immuneACCESS table is confined to in-frame rearrangements and falls short of the full clone set. An unresolved V gene accounts for under half of the shortfall where checked; the remainder is of unknown origin. V and J calls and clone size are as listed in that table; D and trimming were resolved from the DNA. This sample has 150,000 or so clones in its table, and roughly 76% of those were observed once. Jointly, the top ten make up 1.5% to 2% of the sample.

Recombination connected TRBV6-6 to TRBJ1-2; TRBD1 agrees with 11 junctional bases. The origin of this receptor is a female donor in good health and CMV-seronegative. Sequenced: PBMCs. The DNA is as follows: TGTGCCAGCAGTTTCGCCGGGACAGGGGGTAGTGGCTACACCTTC. This is translated as CASSFAGTGGSGYTF.